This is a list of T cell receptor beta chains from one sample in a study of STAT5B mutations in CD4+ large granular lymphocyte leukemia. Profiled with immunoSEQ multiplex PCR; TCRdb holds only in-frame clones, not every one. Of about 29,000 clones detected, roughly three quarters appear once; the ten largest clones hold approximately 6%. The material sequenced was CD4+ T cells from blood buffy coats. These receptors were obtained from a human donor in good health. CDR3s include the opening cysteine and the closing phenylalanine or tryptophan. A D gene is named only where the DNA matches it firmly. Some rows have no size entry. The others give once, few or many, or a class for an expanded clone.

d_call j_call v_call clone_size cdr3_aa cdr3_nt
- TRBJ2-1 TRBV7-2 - CASSLAGPPEQFF TGTGCCAGCAGCTTGGCGGGGCCCCCTGAGCAGTTCTTC
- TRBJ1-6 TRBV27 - CASSLRQSYNSPLHF TGTGCCAGCAGCCTTCGACAGAGCTATAATTCACCCCTCCACTTT
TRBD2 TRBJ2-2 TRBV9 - CASSDRTSVGTGELFF TGTGCCAGCAGCGATCGGACTAGCGTTGGCACCGGGGAGCTGTTTTTT
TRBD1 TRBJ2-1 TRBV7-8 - CASSLGGTVTYNEQFF TGTGCCAGCAGCTTAGGGGGGACAGTGACCTACAATGAGCAGTTCTTC
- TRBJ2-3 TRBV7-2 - CASSLVADAGTDTQYF TGTGCCAGCAGCTTAGTTGCAGATGCAGGCACAGATACGCAGTATTTT
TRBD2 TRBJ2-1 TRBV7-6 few CASSLAGGYNEQFF TGTGCCAGCAGCTTAGCGGGGGGGTACAATGAGCAGTTCTTC
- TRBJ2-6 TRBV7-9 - CASSFENSGANVLTF TGTGCCAGCAGCTTTGAGAACTCTGGGGCCAACGTCCTGACTTTC
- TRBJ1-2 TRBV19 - CASSTGRGYTF TGTGCCAGTAGCACAGGGCGGGGCTACACCTTC
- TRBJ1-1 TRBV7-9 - CASSLKGPNTEAFF TGTGCCAGCAGCTTAAAGGGGCCGAACACTGAAGCTTTCTTT
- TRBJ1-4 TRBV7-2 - CASSRSNSGNEKLFF TGTGCCAGCAGCCGATCCAACAGTGGAAATGAAAAACTGTTTTTT
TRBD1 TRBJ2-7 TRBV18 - CASSTGTGISYEQYF TGTGCCAGCTCAACCGGGACAGGTATTTCCTACGAGCAGTACTTC
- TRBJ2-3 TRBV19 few CASRAPGGTDTQYF TGTGCCAGTAGGGCGCCTGGAGGCACAGATACGCAGTATTTT
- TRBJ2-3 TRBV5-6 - CASSLLGTLGTDTQYF TGTGCCAGCAGCTTGTTAGGGACTCTTGGCACAGATACGCAGTATTTT
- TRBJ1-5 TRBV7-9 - CASSLVGGLGSNQPQHF TGTGCCAGCAGCTTAGTGGGGGGTTTAGGGAGCAATCAGCCCCAGCATTTT
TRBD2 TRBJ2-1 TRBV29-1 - CSPPNAGGEQFF TGCAGCCCACCTAATGCGGGGGGTGAGCAGTTCTTC
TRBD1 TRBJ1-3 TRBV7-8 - CASSPGTGGRNTIYF TGTGCCAGCAGCCCGGGGACAGGTGGAAGAAACACCATATATTTT
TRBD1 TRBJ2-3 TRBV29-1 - CSVGDRTTDTQYF TGCAGCGTTGGGGACAGAACCACAGATACGCAGTATTTT
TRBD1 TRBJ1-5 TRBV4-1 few CASSQEQTGRHQPQHF TGCGCCAGCAGCCAAGAACAGACAGGGAGGCATCAGCCCCAGCATTTT
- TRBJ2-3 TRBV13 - CASSTKTGTDTQYF TGTGCCAGCAGCACAAAGACGGGCACAGATACGCAGTATTTT
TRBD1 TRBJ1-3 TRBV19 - CASSPGDSSGNTIYF TGTGCCAGTAGTCCTGGGGACAGTTCTGGAAACACCATATATTTT
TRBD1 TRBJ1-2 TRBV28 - CASSFSGQVMGYTF TGTGCCAGCAGTTTCTCCGGACAGGTTATGGGCTACACCTTC
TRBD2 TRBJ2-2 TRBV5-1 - CASSLTSGGYTGELFF TGCGCCAGCAGCCTGACTAGCGGGGGGTACACCGGGGAGCTGTTTTTT
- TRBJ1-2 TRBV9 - CASSVMQSYGYTF TGTGCCAGCAGCGTCATGCAGTCCTATGGCTACACCTTC
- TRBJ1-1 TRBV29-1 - CSVVKNTEAFF TGCAGCGTCGTAAAGAACACTGAAGCTTTCTTT
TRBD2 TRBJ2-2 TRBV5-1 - CASSPGGLAGVNTGELFF TGCGCCAGCAGCCCAGGGGGACTAGCGGGGGTGAACACCGGGGAGCTGTTTTTT
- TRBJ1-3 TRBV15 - CATSTGLGRGSDLDSGNTIYF TGTGCCACCAGCACAGGGTTGGGTCGGGGGTCGGACCTCGACTCTGGAAACACCATATATTTT
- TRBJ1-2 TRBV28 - CASEPPGPPYGYTF TGTGCCAGCGAGCCTCCAGGGCCCCCCTATGGCTACACCTTC
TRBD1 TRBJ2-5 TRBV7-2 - CASNRQGSKETQYF TGTGCCAGCAACAGACAGGGGTCGAAAGAGACCCAGTACTTC
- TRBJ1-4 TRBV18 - CASSQGTNEKLFF TGTGCCAGCTCACAGGGAACTAATGAAAAACTGTTTTTT
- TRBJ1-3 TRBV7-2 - CASSSRGRNSGNTIYF TGTGCCAGCAGCTCCCGTGGCAGGAACTCTGGAAACACCATATATTTT
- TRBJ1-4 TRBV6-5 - CASSPRAPPEKLFF TGTGCCAGCAGCCCCCGGGCCCCCCCCGAAAAACTGTTTTTT
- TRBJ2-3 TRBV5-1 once CASTVVGGADTQYF TGCGCCAGCACCGTAGTTGGAGGGGCAGATACGCAGTATTTT
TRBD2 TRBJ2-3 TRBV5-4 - CASSLPIGTSGGADTQYF TGTGCCAGCAGCTTGCCCATTGGGACTAGCGGGGGGGCCGATACGCAGTATTTT
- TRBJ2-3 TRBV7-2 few CASRSTDTQYF TGTGCCAGCAGATCCACAGATACGCAGTATTTT
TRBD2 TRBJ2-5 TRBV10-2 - CASIPMETGGGETQYF TGCGCCAGCATCCCTATGGAAACGGGGGGTGGAGAGACCCAGTACTTC
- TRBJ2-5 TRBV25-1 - CASSDPGRQETQYF TGTGCCAGCAGTGATCCTGGGCGCCAAGAGACCCAGTACTTC
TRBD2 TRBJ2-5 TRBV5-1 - CASSLDTSGGGTQYF TGCGCCAGCAGCTTGGACACTAGCGGGGGGGGGACCCAGTACTTC
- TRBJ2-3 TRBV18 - CASSPLQGKGTDTQYF TGTGCCAGCTCACCACTTCAGGGGAAGGGTACGGATACGCAGTATTTT
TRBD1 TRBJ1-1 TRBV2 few CASRGQGRGTEAFF TGTGCCAGCAGGGGACAGGGACGGGGCACTGAAGCTTTCTTT
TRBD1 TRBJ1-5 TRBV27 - CASRPTGSNQPQHF TGTGCCAGCAGACCGACAGGGAGTAACCAGCCCCAGCATTTT
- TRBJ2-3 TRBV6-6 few CASRNADTQYF TGTGCCAGCAGAAATGCGGATACGCAGTATTTT
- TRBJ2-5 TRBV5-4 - CASSSRQDAKETQYF TGTGCCAGCAGCTCCAGACAGGACGCTAAAGAGACCCAGTACTTC
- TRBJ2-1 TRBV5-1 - CASSFDRGGYNEQFF TGCGCCAGCAGCTTTGACAGGGGAGGGTACAATGAGCAGTTCTTC
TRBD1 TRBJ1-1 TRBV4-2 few CASSSQGPLNTEAFF TGTGCCAGCAGCTCACAGGGGCCCCTGAACACTGAAGCTTTCTTT
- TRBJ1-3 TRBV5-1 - CASRWDTAGNTIYF TGCGCCAGTCGGTGGGACACCGCTGGAAACACCATATATTTT
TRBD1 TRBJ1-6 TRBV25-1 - CASRQTGGGNSPLHF TGTGCCAGCAGACAAACAGGGGGCGGGAATTCACCCCTCCACTTT